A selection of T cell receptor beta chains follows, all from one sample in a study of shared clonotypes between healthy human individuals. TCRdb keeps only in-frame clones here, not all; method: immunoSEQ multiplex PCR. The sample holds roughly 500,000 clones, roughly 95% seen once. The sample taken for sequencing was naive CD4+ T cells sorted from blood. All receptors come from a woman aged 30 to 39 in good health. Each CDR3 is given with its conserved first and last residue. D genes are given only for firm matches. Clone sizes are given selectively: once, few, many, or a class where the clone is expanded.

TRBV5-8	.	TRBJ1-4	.	TGTGCCAGCAGCTTGGGCCAGGGAACCTTATTGAATGAAAAACTGTTTTTT	CASSLGQGTLLNEKLFF
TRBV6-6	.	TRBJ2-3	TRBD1	TGTGCCAGCAGTTACTCGACAGGGTTAGATACGCAGTATTTT	CASSYSTGLDTQYF
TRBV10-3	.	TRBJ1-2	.	TGTGCCGCGGCGTCAGATTCTGTCGGCACCTTC	CAAASDSVGTF
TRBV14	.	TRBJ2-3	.	TGTGCCAGCAGCCAAGTTCGGGGGGCGCTGGATACGCAGTATTTT	CASSQVRGALDTQYF
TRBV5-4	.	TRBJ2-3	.	TGTGCCAGCAGCTTGGCCGCTAGAGCTGATACGCAGTATTTT	CASSLAARADTQYF
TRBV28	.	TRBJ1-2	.	TGTGCCAGCAGTCCCCAGGCCCGTTTCTCTGGCTACACCTTC	CASSPQARFSGYTF
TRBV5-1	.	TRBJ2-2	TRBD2	TGCGCCAGCAAGGGACTAGCGGGAGGTAACCGTCGAGGCGGGGAGCTGTTTTTT	CASKGLAGGNRRGGELFF
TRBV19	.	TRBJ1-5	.	TGTGCCAGTAGTACAGCACAGGGATTCCTCAATCAGCCCCAGCATTTT	CASSTAQGFLNQPQHF
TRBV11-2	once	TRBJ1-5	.	TGTGCCAGCAGCTTATATACAGGTTATAATCAGCCCCAGCATTTT	CASSLYTGYNQPQHF
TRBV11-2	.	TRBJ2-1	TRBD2	TGTGCCAGCAGCTTACCTAGCGGGCCTATCGTGCAGTTCTTC	CASSLPSGPIVQFF
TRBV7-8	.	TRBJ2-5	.	TGTGCCAGCAGCTTAGGACTTAGAGAGACCCAGTACTTC	CASSLGLRETQYF
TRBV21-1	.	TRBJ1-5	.	TGTGCCAGCAGCAAAGGATGGGGGAATAGCAATCAGCCCCAGCATTTT	CASSKGWGNSNQPQHF
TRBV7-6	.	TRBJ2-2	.	TGTGCCAGCAGCTTGATCGCAGCGATGAACACCGGGGAGCTGTTTTTT	CASSLIAAMNTGELFF
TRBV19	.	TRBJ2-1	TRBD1	TGTGCCAGTAAGAGAGGGGGCCTCTCCTACAATGAGCAGTTCTTC	CASKRGGLSYNEQFF
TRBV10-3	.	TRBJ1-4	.	TGTGCCATCAGTGAGTCTAGACAGTCTAATGAAAAACTGTTTTTT	CAISESRQSNEKLFF
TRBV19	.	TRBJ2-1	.	TGTGCCAGTAGTACGGGCTATTTGGGCTCCTACAATGAGCAGTTCTTC	CASSTGYLGSYNEQFF
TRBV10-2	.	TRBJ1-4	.	TGCGCCAGCAGTGAACAGGGTGGAGGACCAGCAACTAATGAAAAACTGTTTTTT	CASSEQGGGPATNEKLFF
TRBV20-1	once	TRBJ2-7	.	TGCAGTGCTAGGAAGGGTAGCGAGCAGTACTTC	CSARKGSEQYF
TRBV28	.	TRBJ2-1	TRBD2	TGTGCCAGCAGTCCCCCCGGACTAGCGACCCTCTACAATGAGCAGTTCTTC	CASSPPGLATLYNEQFF
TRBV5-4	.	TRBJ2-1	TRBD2	TGTGCCAGCAGCAAAGGACTAGCGGAAAACTCCTACAATGAGCAGTTCTTC	CASSKGLAENSYNEQFF
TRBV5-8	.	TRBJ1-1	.	TGTGCCAGCAGCTGGGTGAACACTGAAGCTTTCTTT	CASSWVNTEAFF
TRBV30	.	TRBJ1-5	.	TGTGCCTGGAGTTATGGGCCGGTCGGCAATCAGCCCCAGCATTTT	CAWSYGPVGNQPQHF
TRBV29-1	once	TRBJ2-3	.	TGCAGCGTTGGGCAGATCACAGATACGCAGTATTTT	CSVGQITDTQYF
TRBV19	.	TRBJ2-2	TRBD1	TGTGCCAGTAGTATAGGACAGGGTGTCGCCGGGGAGCTGTTTTTT	CASSIGQGVAGELFF
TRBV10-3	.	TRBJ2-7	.	TGTGCCATCAGTGCGATCAGGGAGAGGGCCGGATACGAGCAGTACTTC	CAISAIRERAGYEQYF
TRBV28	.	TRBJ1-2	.	TGTGCCAGCAGTTTGAGTGAGGGGGGAATCTATGGCTACACCTTC	CASSLSEGGIYGYTF
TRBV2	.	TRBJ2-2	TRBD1	TGTGCCAGCAGTGAAGGGACAGGGGCTTCCGGGGAGCTGTTTTTT	CASSEGTGASGELFF
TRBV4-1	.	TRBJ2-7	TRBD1	TGCGCCAGCCGCTCAGTAGGACAGGTGGGAAGCGAGCAGTACTTC	CASRSVGQVGSEQYF
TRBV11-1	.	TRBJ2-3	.	TGTGCCAGCGGATTTGGGGTCACAGATACGCAGTATTTT	CASGFGVTDTQYF
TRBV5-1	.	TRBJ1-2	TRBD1	TGCGCCAGCAGCCAAACGGGACAGGGAAACTATGGCTACACCTTC	CASSQTGQGNYGYTF
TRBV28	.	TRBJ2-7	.	TGTGCCAGCAGTTTAATAACCCAGGGGGGCGAGCAGTACTTC	CASSLITQGGEQYF
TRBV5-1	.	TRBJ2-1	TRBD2	TGCGCCAGCAGCTTCATTGCCGGGACTAGCGGGAGTCAGGGCAAGAAAAATGAGCAGTTCTTC	CASSFIAGTSGSQGKKNEQFF
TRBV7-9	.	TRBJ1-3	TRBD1	TGTGCCAGCAGCCTCCCAAGACAGGGGGCTACGGCTGGAAACACCATATATTTT	CASSLPRQGATAGNTIYF
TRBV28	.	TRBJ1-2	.	TGTGCCAGCAGTTCCTTCTTCCGGGCCAACTATGGCTACACCTTC	CASSSFFRANYGYTF
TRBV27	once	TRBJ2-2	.	TGTGCCAGCAGTCTTCTGACTGCCGTGTCAAACACCGGGGAGCTGTTTTTT	CASSLLTAVSNTGELFF
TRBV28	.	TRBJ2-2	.	TGTGCCAGTTACCGGACCGGGGAGCTGTTTTTT	CASYRTGELFF
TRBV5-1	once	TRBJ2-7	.	TGCGCCAGCAGCTTGGGGGACAACTACGAGCAGTACTTC	CASSLGDNYEQYF
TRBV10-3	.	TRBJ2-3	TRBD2	TGTGCCATCAGTGACGAGTGGGGACTAGAGACAGATACGCAGTATTTT	CAISDEWGLETDTQYF
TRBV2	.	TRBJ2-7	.	TGTGCCAGCAGCGGAGTGGACGGATCCTACGAGCAGTACTTC	CASSGVDGSYEQYF
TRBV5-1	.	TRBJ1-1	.	TGCGCCAGCAGCATCCTGCGGGGAACTGAAGCTTTCTTT	CASSILRGTEAFF
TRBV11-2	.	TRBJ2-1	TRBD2	TGTGCCAGCAGCTTAGTAGGGGGACTAGCGGGAGGGCAGTTCTTC	CASSLVGGLAGGQFF
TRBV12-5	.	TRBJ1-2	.	TGTGCTAGTGGTTTGCAGGGGAAGGGCGGCTACACCTTC	CASGLQGKGGYTF